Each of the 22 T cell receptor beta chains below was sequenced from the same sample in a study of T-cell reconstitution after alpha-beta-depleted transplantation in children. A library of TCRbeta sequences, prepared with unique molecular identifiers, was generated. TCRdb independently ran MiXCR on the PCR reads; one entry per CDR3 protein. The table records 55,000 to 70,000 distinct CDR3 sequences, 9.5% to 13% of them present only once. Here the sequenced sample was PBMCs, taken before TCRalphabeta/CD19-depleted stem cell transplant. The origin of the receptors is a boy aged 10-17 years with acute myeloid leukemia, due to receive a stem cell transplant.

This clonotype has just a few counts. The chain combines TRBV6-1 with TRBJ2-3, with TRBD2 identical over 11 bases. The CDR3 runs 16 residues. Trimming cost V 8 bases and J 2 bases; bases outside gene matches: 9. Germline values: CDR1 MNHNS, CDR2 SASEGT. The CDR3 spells CASAMGLAALTDTQYF. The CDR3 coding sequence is TGTGCCAGCGCCATGGGACTAGCGGCACTCACAGATACGCAGTATTTT.

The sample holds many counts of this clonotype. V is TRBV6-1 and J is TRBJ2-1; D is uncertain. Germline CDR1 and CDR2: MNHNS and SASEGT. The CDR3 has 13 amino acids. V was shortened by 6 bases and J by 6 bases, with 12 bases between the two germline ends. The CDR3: CASRRNSGNEQFF. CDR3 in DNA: TGTGCCAGCAGAAGGAACTCGGGCAATGAGCAGTTCTTC.

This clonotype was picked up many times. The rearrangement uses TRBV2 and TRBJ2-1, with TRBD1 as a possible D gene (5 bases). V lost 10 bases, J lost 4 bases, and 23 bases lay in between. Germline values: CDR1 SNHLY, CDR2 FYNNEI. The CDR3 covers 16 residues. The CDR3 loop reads CAILRLTGSSYNEQFF. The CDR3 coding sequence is TGTGCCATCCTCCGGCTAACAGGAAGTTCTTACAATGAGCAGTTCTTC.

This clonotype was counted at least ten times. CDR3 bases: TGCAGTGCTAAGACTAGCGGGAGGACGGTGGAGCAGTACTTC. It translates to CSAKTSGRTVEQYF. The V call is TRBV20-1, the J call TRBJ2-7; TRBD2 aligns across 13 bases. Unmatched junction bases numbered 7, after V lost 4 bases and J lost 7 bases. This CDR3 contains 14 residues. Per the germline V gene, CDR1 is DFQATT and CDR2 is SNEGSKA (reference sequence).

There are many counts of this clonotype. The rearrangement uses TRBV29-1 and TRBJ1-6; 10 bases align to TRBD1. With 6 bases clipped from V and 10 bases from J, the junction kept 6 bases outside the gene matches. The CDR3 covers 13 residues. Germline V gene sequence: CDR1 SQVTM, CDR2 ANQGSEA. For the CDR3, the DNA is TGCAGCGTCGGGACAGGGGAAGACTCACCCCTCCACTTT. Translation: CSVGTGEDSPLHF. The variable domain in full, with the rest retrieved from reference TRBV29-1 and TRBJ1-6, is SAVISQKPSRDICQRGTSLTIQCQVDSQVTMMFWYRQQPGQSLTLIATANQGSEATYESGFVIDKFPISRPNLTFSTLTVSNMSPEDSSIYLCSVGTGEDSPLHFGNGTRLTVT.

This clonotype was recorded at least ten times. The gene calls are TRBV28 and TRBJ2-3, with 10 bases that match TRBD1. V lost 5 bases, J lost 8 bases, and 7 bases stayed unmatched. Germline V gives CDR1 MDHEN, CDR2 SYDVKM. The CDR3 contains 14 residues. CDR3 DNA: TGTGCCAGCAGTCGGACAGGGGGGGCCGGTACGCAGTATTTT. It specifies CASSRTGGAGTQYF.

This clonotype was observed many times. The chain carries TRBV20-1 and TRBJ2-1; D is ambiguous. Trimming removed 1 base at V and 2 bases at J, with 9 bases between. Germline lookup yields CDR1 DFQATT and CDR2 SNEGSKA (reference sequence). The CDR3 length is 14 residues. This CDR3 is CSARGQPAYNEQFF. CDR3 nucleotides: TGCAGTGCTAGAGGCCAGCCGGCCTACAATGAGCAGTTCTTC.

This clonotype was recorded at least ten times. This chain's CDR3 is CASSFGGGGNTIYF. In nucleotides, the CDR3 is TGTGCCAGCAGTTTTGGGGGGGGAGGAAACACCATATATTTT. The chain joins TRBV28 to TRBJ1-3; D is perhaps TRBD1 (5 bases). CDR1 and CDR2 from the germline V gene are MDHEN and SYDVKM. The CDR3 loop spans 14 amino acids. V lost 3 bases and J lost 4, with 10 bases in between.

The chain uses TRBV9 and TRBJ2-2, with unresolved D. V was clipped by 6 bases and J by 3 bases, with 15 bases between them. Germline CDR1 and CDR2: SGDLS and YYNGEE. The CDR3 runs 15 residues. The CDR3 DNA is TGTGCCAGCACCAACCGGGTATTCGACACCGGGGAGCTGTTTTTT. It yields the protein CASTNRVFDTGELFF.

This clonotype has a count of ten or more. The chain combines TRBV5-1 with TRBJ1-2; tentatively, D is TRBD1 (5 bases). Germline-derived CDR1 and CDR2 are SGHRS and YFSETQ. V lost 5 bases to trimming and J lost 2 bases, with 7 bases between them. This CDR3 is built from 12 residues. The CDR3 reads CASRGGNYGYTF. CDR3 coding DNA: TGCGCCAGCAGGGGGGGAAACTATGGCTACACCTTC.

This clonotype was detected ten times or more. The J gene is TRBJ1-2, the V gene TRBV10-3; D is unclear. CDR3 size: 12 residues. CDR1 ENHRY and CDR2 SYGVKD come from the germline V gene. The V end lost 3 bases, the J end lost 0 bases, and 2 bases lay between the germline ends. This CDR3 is CAISDSNYGYTF. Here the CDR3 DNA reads TGTGCCATCAGTGATTCTAACTATGGCTACACCTTC.

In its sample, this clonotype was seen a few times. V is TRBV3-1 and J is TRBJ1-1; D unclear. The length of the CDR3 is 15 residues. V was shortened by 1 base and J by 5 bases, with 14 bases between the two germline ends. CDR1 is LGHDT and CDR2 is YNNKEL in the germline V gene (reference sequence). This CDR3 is CASSQGFRGRTEAFF. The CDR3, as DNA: TGTGCCAGCAGCCAAGGTTTTCGGGGTAGGACTGAAGCTTTCTTT.

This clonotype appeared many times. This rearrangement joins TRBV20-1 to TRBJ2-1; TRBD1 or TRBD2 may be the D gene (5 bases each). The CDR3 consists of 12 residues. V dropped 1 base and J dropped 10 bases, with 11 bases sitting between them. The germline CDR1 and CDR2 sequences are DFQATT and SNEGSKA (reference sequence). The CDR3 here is CSARGDAREQFF. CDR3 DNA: TGCAGTGCTAGAGGGGACGCGCGAGAGCAGTTCTTC.

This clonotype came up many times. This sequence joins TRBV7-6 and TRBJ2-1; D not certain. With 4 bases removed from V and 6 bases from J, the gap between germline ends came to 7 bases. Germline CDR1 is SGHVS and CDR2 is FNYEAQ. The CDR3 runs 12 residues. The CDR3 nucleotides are TGTGCCAGCAGCTCCGACGGCAATGAGCAGTTCTTC. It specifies CASSSDGNEQFF.

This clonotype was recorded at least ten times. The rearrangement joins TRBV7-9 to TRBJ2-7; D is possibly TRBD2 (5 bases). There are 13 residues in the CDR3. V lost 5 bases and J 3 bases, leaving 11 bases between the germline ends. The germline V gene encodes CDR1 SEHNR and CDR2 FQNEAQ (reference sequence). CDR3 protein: CASSRPAGYEQYF. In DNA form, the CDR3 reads TGTGCCAGCAGCCGTCCCGCGGGCTACGAGCAGTACTTC.

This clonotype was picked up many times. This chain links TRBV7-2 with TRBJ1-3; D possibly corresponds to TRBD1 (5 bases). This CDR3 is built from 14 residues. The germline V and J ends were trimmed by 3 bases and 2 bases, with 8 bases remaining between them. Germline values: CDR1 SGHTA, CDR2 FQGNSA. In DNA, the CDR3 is TGTGCCAGCAGCTTGGGGGAAACTGGAAACACCATATATTTT. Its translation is CASSLGETGNTIYF.

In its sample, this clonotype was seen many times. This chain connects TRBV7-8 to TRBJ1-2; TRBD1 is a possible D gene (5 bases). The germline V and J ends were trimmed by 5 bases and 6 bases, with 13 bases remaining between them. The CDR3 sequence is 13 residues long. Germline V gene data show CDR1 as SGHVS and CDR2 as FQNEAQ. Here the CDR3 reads CASSGRVPHGYTF. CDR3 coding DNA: TGTGCCAGCAGCGGCAGGGTTCCCCATGGCTACACCTTC.

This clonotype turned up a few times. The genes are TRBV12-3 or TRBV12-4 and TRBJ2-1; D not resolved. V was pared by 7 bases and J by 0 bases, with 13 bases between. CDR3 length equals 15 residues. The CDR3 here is CASNLMRTSYNEQFF. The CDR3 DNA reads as TGTGCCAGCAACCTGATGCGGACCTCCTACAATGAGCAGTTCTTC.

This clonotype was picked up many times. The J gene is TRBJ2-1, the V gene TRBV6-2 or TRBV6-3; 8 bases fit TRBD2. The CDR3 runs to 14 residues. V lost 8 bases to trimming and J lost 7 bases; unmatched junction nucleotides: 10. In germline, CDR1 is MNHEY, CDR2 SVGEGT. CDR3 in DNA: TGTGCCAGCCTCCATAGCGGGACGCGGAATGAGCAGTTCTTC. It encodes CASLHSGTRNEQFF.

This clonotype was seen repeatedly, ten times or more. CDR3 residues: CATSDLREQFF. CDR3 DNA: TGTGCCACCAGTGATTTAAGGGAGCAGTTCTTC. The chain couples TRBV24-1 to TRBJ2-1, with unresolved D. Trimming cost V 1 base and J 10 bases, with 4 bases left between them. CDR1 and CDR2 from the germline V gene are KGHDR and SFDVKD. The CDR3 runs to 11 residues.

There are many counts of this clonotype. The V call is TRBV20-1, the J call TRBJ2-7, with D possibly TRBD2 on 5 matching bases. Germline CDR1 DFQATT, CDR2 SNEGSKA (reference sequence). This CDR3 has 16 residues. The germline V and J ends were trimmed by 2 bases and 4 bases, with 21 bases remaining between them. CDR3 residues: CSARPSSKGSVYEQYF. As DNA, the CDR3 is TGCAGTGCTAGACCCTCTAGCAAAGGGTCGGTTTACGAGCAGTACTTC.

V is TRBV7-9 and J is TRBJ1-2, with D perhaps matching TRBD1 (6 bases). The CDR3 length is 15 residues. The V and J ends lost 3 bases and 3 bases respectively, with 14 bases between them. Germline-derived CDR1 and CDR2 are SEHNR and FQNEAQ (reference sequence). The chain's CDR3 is CASSFLQGTHYGYTF. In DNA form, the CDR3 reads TGTGCCAGCAGCTTTCTACAGGGAACTCACTATGGCTACACCTTC.